This TCR beta chain was observed in a study of neoadjuvant anti-PD-1 for oral cavity cancer. Study background: Before surgery, most patients got three to four biweekly 3 mg/kg nivolumab doses. Patients without progression got a fourth dose around day 43. Study-wide findings and caveats: Higher pretreatment Treg/Th17 ratios tracked higher pretreatment blood clonality. Post-nivolumab, blood T cell clonality was significantly elevated in non-responders.

Sequencing used immunoSEQ multiplex PCR; TCRdb keeps in-frame clones, though not all of them. Of tens of thousands of clones listed, more than 70% are singletons. This CDR3 region has 15 residues. Germline CDR1 is LNHNV and CDR2 is YYDKDF (reference sequence). The V gene end was trimmed by 4 bases and the J gene end by 2 bases; junction bases not matched to a gene: 6. The table lists this clone with a few counts. The antigen remains undetermined. The V call is TRBV15, the J call TRBJ2-3; TRBD1 matches at 7 bases. The TCR sequence derives from a person aged 40-85 years with oral cavity squamous cell carcinoma. The source was PBMCs, collected before nivolumab (anti-PD-1) treatment. CDR3: CATSKTGSPTDTQYF. The CDR3 nucleotides are TGTGCCACCAGCAAGACAGGGAGTCCCACAGATACGCAGTATTTT.